This TCR beta chain is drawn from a study of blood T cell repertoires in COVID-19. Data came from immunoSEQ multiplex PCR; TCRdb stores just in-frame clones and leaves some out. The sample carries approximately 36,000 clones, around nine tenths recorded once. The V gene's germline CDR1 is MNHEY and CDR2 SVGAGI. This CDR3 region has 13 residues. V lost 7 bases, J lost 6 bases, and 14 bases lay in between. The sequenced sample was peripheral blood. The genes are TRBV6-5 and TRBJ2-3; D possibly corresponds to TRBD2 (6 bases). The TCR originated in a human donor in a cohort sampled during active COVID-19. CDR3 nucleotides: TGTGCCAGCAAGGGGATCCGGGGGGATACGCAGTATTTT. This sequence encodes CASKGIRGDTQYF.